The TCR beta chain described here comes from a study of cytomegalovirus exposure and HLA in healthy donors. Study-level findings and limits: Certain sequence variants were highly shared and formed a cluster, and this cluster was likely a sequencing artifact. More clonal expansion characterized HLA-associated TCR beta chains than equally common others in a later analysis.

As concerns this clone: Its antigen remains unknown.

PCR employed 60 Vbeta and 13 Jbeta primers. Under the authors' procedure: Later work found 65 million to 90 million unique TCR beta chains, with 9.5 million to 12 million shared. The method was immunoSEQ multiplex PCR; TCRdb's version includes in-frame clones alone and lacks a portion of them. V, J and clone size were drawn from that table, and D and trimming were deduced from the DNA. The profile covers more than 95,000 clones, with 13% to 15% appearing a single time and roughly 0.89% taken by the ten largest. CDR1 and CDR2 from the germline V gene are MNHEY and SVGAGI. This CDR3 has 12 residues. V lost 6 bases, J lost 1 base, and 6 bases lay in between.

The receptor comes from a female donor in good health and CMV-seronegative. The chain joins TRBV6-5 to TRBJ1-2; D is undetermined. Material: PBMCs. CDR3 protein: CASSALNYGYTF. CDR3 DNA: TGTGCCAGCAGCGCGCTTAACTATGGCTACACCTTC.